The 6 T cell receptor beta chains presented below share a single source sample, sequenced in a study of shared clonotypes between healthy human individuals. Naive CD8 isolation took CD45RO-negative cells positively selected for CCR7 and excluded terminally differentiated effector memory CD45RA+ cells. TCRdb's table, derived via immunoSEQ multiplex PCR, lists solely in-frame clones and lacks some. The table records about 2.1 million clones, roughly 91% of them present only once. The sample taken for sequencing was naive CD8+ T cells from PBMCs. Source of these receptors: a man aged 18 to 29 in good health. Some clones in this sample may be carry-over from other donors' samples.

The V and J genes are TRBV4-1 and TRBJ2-7, with TRBD1 matching 7 bases. The CDR3 sequence is 16 residues long. After removal of 4 bases from V and 4 bases from J, the junction contained 13 bases not matched to a gene. Per germline, CDR1 MGHRA and CDR2 YSYEKL. CDR3 sequence reads: CASSPVKGTAMYEQYF. The CDR3 DNA is TGCGCCAGCAGCCCGGTTAAAGGGACAGCCATGTACGAGCAGTACTTC.

To note about this clone: Other DNA sequences of this sample code for an identical CDR3. The chain recombines TRBV29-1 with TRBJ1-1; tentatively, D is TRBD1 (5 bases). There are 12 residues in the CDR3. Trimming cost V 6 bases and J 0 bases, with 8 bases left between them. CDR1 is SQVTM and CDR2 is ANQGSEA in the germline V gene. The CDR3 here is CSVEGMNTEAFF. The DNA for the CDR3 is TGCAGCGTAGAGGGGATGAACACTGAAGCTTTCTTT.

The chain recombines TRBV14 with TRBJ1-3; D is unclear. V lost 1 base and J lost 7, with 11 bases in between. The length of the CDR3 is 14 residues. Germline assignment: CDR1 SGHDN and CDR2 FVKESK. CDR3: CASSQAPKWNTIYF. The CDR3 DNA follows: TGTGCCAGCAGCCAAGCCCCTAAGTGGAACACCATATATTTT.

As to this clone: Other nucleotide sequences from this sample produce the same CDR3. The rearrangement links TRBV5-1 to TRBJ2-2, with D hard to call. The V and J ends lost 0 bases and 3 bases respectively, with 3 bases between them. CDR1 is SGHRS, CDR2 YFSETQ, per germline. There are 13 residues in the CDR3. In DNA form, the CDR3 reads TGCGCCAGCAGCTTGGGGGACACCGGGGAGCTGTTTTTT. Translation gives CASSLGDTGELFF.

This clone was observed a few times. This CDR3 is CASSEGVKLFF. The CDR3, as DNA: TGTGCCAGCAGTGAAGGTGTAAAACTGTTTTTT. The rearrangement uses TRBV25-1 and TRBJ1-4; D call uncertain. Germline V gene data show CDR1 as MGHDK and CDR2 as SYGVNS. The CDR3 is 11 amino acids. The V and J ends lost 2 bases and 10 bases respectively, with 5 bases between them.

Of note for this clone: The same CDR3 also results from other DNA sequences found in this sample. Here the CDR3 reads CASSLGGENTEAFF. CDR3 nucleotide sequence: TGTGCCAGCAGCTTAGGCGGGGAGAACACTGAAGCTTTCTTT. This chain joins TRBV7-9 and TRBJ1-1; the D is unclear. The germline V gene has CDR1 SEHNR and CDR2 FQNEAQ (reference sequence). This CDR3 is built from 14 residues. The V gene lost 1 base and the J gene lost 1 base, with 7 bases spanning the gap.